The rows below give T cell receptor beta chains drawn from one sample of a study of blood T cell repertoires in COVID-19. This table comes from immunoSEQ multiplex PCR, and its TCRdb copy is limited to in-frame clones, with some not included. The sample contains around 92,000 clones, 65% to 85% of which appear only once. Sequenced sample: peripheral blood. Receptors originate from a woman older than 75 with acute or convalescent COVID-19. Each CDR3 is given without its conserved first and last residue. Each record gives: D gene, V gene, CDR3 length, J gene, CDR3 protein. A D gene is named only where the DNA matches it firmly.

>.|TRBV6-5|11|TRBJ1-2
ASTKDSNYGYT
>TRBD2|TRBV5-1|12|TRBJ2-1
ASSLEGLANEQF
>.|TRBV5-4|15|TRBJ1-1
ASSLLQGSREETEAF
>.|TRBV21-1|14|TRBJ1-2
ASSTRAGRGVCGYT
>.|TRBV7-6|16|TRBJ2-2
ASSPGGGGLVNTGELF
>TRBD1|TRBV7-9|14|TRBJ2-7
ASSLRQGLSFGEQY
>TRBD2|TRBV7-2|12|TRBJ2-4
ASSLLAGKNIQY
>.|TRBV4-2|13|TRBJ2-2
ASSTHQGNHGELF
>TRBD2|TRBV27|14|TRBJ2-1
ASSSLLAGGPHEQF
>.|TRBV6-5|11|TRBJ2-7
ASSSSGSYEQY
>.|TRBV3-1/TRBV3-2|12|TRBJ1-1
ASSSRTGNTEAF
>.|TRBV18|14|TRBJ1-3
ASSPSRGTSGNTIY
>.|TRBV4-1|15|TRBJ1-6
ASSQEVEVNYNSPLH
>TRBD1|TRBV27|13|TRBJ1-4
ASSLNQGANEKLF
>.|TRBV13|13|TRBJ2-3
ASSWGAVNTDTQY
>.|TRBV18|14|TRBJ2-4
ASSPDNLIAKNIQY
>TRBD2|TRBV11-2|12|TRBJ2-1
ASSLLTSANEQF
>.|TRBV9|15|TRBJ2-2
ASSPHPRQATTGELF
>TRBD1|TRBV27|14|TRBJ1-3
ASNFRDRDSGNTIY
>.|TRBV4-2|12|TRBJ2-1
ASSQDRGSSEQF
>TRBD2|TRBV7-9|15|TRBJ2-5
ASSLAASGSSRETQY
>.|TRBV18|12|TRBJ2-1
ASSPETGYNEQF
>.|TRBV19|10|TRBJ2-6
ASSMPGGVLT
>TRBD1|TRBV7-2|13|TRBJ2-7
ASSLAPGQGFEQY
>.|TRBV10-3|12|TRBJ2-5
AISEPDSQETQY
>.|TRBV7-2|12|TRBJ2-5
ASSSAFGRETQY
>TRBD1|TRBV4-2|12|TRBJ2-7
ASSQERETGDWY
>TRBD1|TRBV5-1|11|TRBJ2-7
ASSSDRGWEQY
>.|TRBV14|13|TRBJ2-2
ASSWRAANTGELF
>.|TRBV18|12|TRBJ1-1
ASSPRQGGTEAF
>TRBD1|TRBV7-6|14|TRBJ1-4
ASSSRGQGATEKLF
>TRBD1|TRBV9|15|TRBJ1-6
ASSVAGAGGVGSPLH
>.|TRBV5-1|11|TRBJ2-7
ASSLEGRAEQY
>.|TRBV5-1|15|TRBJ2-3
ASSPFIGGTGTDTQY
>.|TRBV5-6|13|TRBJ1-5
ASSLRAGLNQPQH
>TRBD2|TRBV3-1/TRBV3-2|15|TRBJ2-1
ASSPTRGSGRSDEQF
>.|TRBV12-3/TRBV12-4|10|TRBJ2-7
ASSLLGYEQY
>TRBD1|TRBV5-1|12|TRBJ2-7
ASSPRTGSVEQY
>TRBD1|TRBV7-2|12|TRBJ2-7
ASSSQQGSYEQY
>.|TRBV7-9|11|TRBJ1-2
ASSPRDTRGYT
>TRBD1|TRBV19|15|TRBJ1-5
ASSSSGTGASNQPQH
>.|TRBV10-1|11|TRBJ1-2
ASSTGHSSGYT
>TRBD2|TRBV2|12|TRBJ2-1
ASSEGGSLDEQF
>TRBD1|TRBV28|13|TRBJ1-1
ASSLIGQGNTEAF
>TRBD2|TRBV18|14|TRBJ2-7
ASSKASLAGANEQY
>TRBD2|TRBV12-5|12|TRBJ2-2
ASAPGGGAGELF
>TRBD2|TRBV6-2/TRBV6-3|14|TRBJ2-5
ASSSGLAGGQETQY